This paragraph reports one T cell receptor (beta chain). Germline V gives CDR1 LGHDT, CDR2 YNNKEL (reference sequence). The CDR3 has 14 amino acids. Trimming removed 2 bases at V and 3 bases at J, with 10 bases between. This sample was taken from a study of blood T cell repertoires in COVID-19. Overall study: COVID-19 samples, acute and convalescent, were from the United States, Italy and Spain.

Only in-frame clones appear in the TCRdb table, and some are missing; sequencing was by immunoSEQ multiplex PCR. This table has about 200,000 clones, roughly 90% appearing once. This chain uses TRBV3-1 (or the pseudogene TRBV3-2) with TRBJ1-2, with D tentatively TRBD1 (6 bases). The receptor was isolated from a woman between 70 and 85 years old with acute or convalescent COVID-19. Source material: peripheral blood. This CDR3 reads CASSQTPGDYGYTF. The CDR3 nucleotides are TGTGCCAGCAGCCAAACTCCAGGGGACTATGGCTACACCTTC.